The T cell receptor beta chain described here comes from a study of Ad26.COV2.S vaccination and SARS-CoV-2 variants. The treatment here: some 20 received Ad26.COV2.S at low or high dose, single or two shots; roughly five received placebo; per-sample allocation not given. Sampling occurred on day 63 after the first vaccine or placebo injection. Trimming left V 0 bases short and J 1 base short, with 9 bases between. Germline V gives CDR1 SGHAT, CDR2 FQDESV (reference sequence). The CDR3 consists of 15 residues. TCRdb's copy holds only in-frame clones and misses some; the assay was immunoSEQ multiplex PCR. The profile covers approximately 300,000 clones, with about 82% appearing a single time and 2.1% taken by the ten largest.

Sequencing used peripheral blood, obtained in a trial of Ad26.COV2.S vaccine versus placebo. This chain links TRBV11-1 with TRBJ1-1; no definite D call. The receptor comes from a person between 18 and 60 years old who received the Ad26.COV2.S COVID-19 vaccine or a placebo. In nucleotides, the CDR3 is TGTGCCAGCAGCTTAGCTCCAGCTTGGAACACTGAAGCTTTCTTT. Protein: CASSLAPAWNTEAFF.